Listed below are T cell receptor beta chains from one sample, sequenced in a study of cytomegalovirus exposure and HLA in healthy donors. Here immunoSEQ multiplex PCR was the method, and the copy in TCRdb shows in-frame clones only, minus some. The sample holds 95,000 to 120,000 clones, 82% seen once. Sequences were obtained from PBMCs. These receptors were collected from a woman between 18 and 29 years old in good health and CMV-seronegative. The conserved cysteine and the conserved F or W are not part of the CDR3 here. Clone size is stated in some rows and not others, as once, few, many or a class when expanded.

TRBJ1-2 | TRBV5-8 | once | ASSLPPEDGYT
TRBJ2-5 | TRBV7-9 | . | ASSPGTGRRETQY
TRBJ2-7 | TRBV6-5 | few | ASSYRTGTYEQY
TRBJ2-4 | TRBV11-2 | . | ASSLAKGTGLTKNIQY
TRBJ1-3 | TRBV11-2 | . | ASSTRIRTSGNTIY
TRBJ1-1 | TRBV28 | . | ASSLQGLNTEAF
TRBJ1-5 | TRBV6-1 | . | ASSYRGLNQPQH
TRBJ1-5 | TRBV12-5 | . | ASGSGDGVRSNQPQH
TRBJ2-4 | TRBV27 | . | ASSYRVENIQY
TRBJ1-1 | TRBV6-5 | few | ASSKGQGRTEAF
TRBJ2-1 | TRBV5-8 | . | ASSLPLWDRDRAF
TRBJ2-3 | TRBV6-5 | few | ASSYSGASTDTQY
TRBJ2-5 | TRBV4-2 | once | ASSQTGPQETQY
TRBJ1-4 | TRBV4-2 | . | ASSQADREWGEKLF
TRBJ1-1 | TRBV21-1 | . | ASSPRSRQAF
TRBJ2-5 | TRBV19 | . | ASSTGGRETQY
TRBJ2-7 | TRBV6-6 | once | ASSAQESSYEQY
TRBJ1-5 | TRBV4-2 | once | ASSLQQGTSNQPQH
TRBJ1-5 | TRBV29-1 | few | SVSGDSNQPQH
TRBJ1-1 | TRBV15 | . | ATSREDRANTEAF
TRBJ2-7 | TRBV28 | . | ASSERTSGTYEQY
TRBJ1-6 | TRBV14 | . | ASSQDGETGGGSPLH
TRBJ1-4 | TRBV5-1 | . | ASSLGPATNEKLF
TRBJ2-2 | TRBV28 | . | ASSSAGTVDGELF
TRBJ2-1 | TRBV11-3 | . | ASSLGGSSYNEQF
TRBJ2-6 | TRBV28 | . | ASRPSRGTGYGANVLT
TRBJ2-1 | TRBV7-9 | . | ASKRLNYEQF
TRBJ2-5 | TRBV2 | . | ASSDNPREAKETQY
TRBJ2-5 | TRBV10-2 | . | ASDRWGLKETQY
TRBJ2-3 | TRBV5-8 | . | ASSLYKGLNTQY
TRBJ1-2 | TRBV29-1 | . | SVSGGEEANYGYT
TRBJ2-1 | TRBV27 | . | ASSPQMGRGPNEQF
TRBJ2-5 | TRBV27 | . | ASRSGTPQETQY
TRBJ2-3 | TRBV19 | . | ASSIDLLAGGTDTQY
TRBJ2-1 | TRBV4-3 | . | ASSLRQAESNEQF
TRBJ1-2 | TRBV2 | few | ASRVDRKFYGYT
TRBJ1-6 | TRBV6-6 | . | ASRSTGYSPLH
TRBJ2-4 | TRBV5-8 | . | ASSSRGAKNIQY
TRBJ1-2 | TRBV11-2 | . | ASSSDRASNYGYT
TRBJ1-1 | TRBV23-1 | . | ASSQSRGQEAF
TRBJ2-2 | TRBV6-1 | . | ATVFNTRNTGELF
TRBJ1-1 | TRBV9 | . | ASSRGLNTEAF
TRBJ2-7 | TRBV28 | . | ASSSSGRTRDEQY
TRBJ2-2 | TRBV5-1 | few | ASTGQGITGELF
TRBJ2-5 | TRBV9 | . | ASSPEGVETQY
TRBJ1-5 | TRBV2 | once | ASHEGEGSINQPQH
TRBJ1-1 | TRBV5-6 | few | ASSLLPEPSAF
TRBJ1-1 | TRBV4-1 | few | ASSQFPTGGGITEAF
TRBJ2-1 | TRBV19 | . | ASNSLYNEQF
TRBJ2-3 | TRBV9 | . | ASSVTSGRAVDTQY
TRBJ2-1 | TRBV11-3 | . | ASSRPRARGSYNEQF
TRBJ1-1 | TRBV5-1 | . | ASSLVSGGQGSNTEAF
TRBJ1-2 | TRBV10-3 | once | AISGRQGGDGYT